This TCR beta chain was captured by sequencing in a study of blood T cell repertoires in COVID-19. Authors' data handling: Amplifying reference gene primers gave estimates of nucleated cell counts. Repertoires were generated with immunoSEQ multiplex PCR, while TCRdb's copy carries only in-frame clones and drops some. Clone size and the V and J calls come from that table; the DNA yielded D and trimming. Among 200,000 to 250,000 clones, almost 90% were seen once, and the ten largest hold less than 3.5%. CDR3 length: 14 amino acids. The germline gives CDR1 LGHDT, CDR2 YNNKEL (reference sequence). V lost 4 bases to trimming and J lost 0 bases, with 10 bases between them.

This chain joins TRBV3-1 (or the pseudogene TRBV3-2) and TRBJ2-7, with a tentative D call TRBD1 (5 bases). The specimen sequenced was peripheral blood. The receptor's source is a woman aged 55-69 years with acute or convalescent COVID-19. The DNA for the CDR3 is TGTGCCAGCAGCCGGAGTGGGGCCTCCTACGAGCAGTACTTC. This gives the protein CASSRSGASYEQYF.